The present TCR beta chain was sequenced within a study of blood T cell repertoires in COVID-19. Assay used: immunoSEQ multiplex PCR; TCRdb lists only in-frame clones, some missing. This table has 210,000 or so clones, 80% to 90% appearing once. The CDR3 covers 15 residues. The germline CDR1 and CDR2 sequences are SGHTA and FQGNSA. Unmatched junction bases numbered 6, after V lost 0 bases and J lost 5 bases. Material for sequencing was peripheral blood. The rearrangement joins TRBV7-2 to TRBJ1-2; 7 positions agree with TRBD1. This receptor was obtained from a man younger than 40 with COVID-19, enrolled during active disease. The DNA of the CDR3 is TGTGCCAGCAGCTTAGCGGGCAGGGGGGAGTATGGCTACACCTTC. This sequence encodes CASSLAGRGEYGYTF.